This T cell receptor (beta chain) was found in a study of T cell repertoires in cytomegalovirus infection. This clonotype was observed a few times. TCRdb reprocessed the reads via MiXCR and lists one record per CDR3 protein. The sample consists of roughly 720,000 distinct CDR3 sequences, about a third of them appearing once. V was clipped by 6 bases and J by 2 bases; unmatched bases: 6. The CDR3 contains 15 residues. Germline V gene lookup returns CDR1 ENHRY and CDR2 SYGVKD. This chain connects TRBV10-3 to TRBJ2-3; 9 positions agree with TRBD2. This receptor was identified in a human donor in good health (CMV status not recorded). Some clones in this sample may be carry-over from other donors' samples. Sample: PBMCs. CDR3 sequence: CAISGAGGDTDTQYF. In DNA, the CDR3 is TGTGCCATCAGCGGAGCGGGAGGAGACACAGATACGCAGTATTTT.